This TCR beta chain comes out of a study of T-cell reconstitution after alpha-beta-depleted transplantation in children. General observations from the study: Alpha-beta T cells about two months after transplant reportedly derived from several hundred expanded graft clones. The study traced high day-60 TCRbeta diversity in some patients to surviving recipient T cells and thymic progenitors. When one year had passed after transplant, most T-cell counts and diversity came from newly produced T cells.

Unique molecular identifiers were used in preparing the TCRbeta library. TCRdb independently ran MiXCR on the PCR reads; one entry per CDR3 protein. The table lists a few hundred thousand distinct CDR3 sequences, 10% to 15% of them singletons, with about 2.2% in the top ten. This clonotype was counted only a few times. The antigen is undetermined. The CDR3 runs to 16 residues. Germline values: CDR1 MDHEN, CDR2 SYDVKM. V lost 3 bases to trimming and J lost 8 bases, with 19 bases between them. The chain uses TRBV28 and TRBJ1-4, with D unclear. This sequence was found in a male patient younger than 18 who had a stem cell transplant for acute myeloid leukemia, so the T cells may come from the graft donor. This specimen consisted of PBMCs, mostly from graft donor cells, obtained 360 days after TCRalphabeta/CD19-depleted stem cell transplant. The CDR3 protein is CASSLIPPFKEEKLFF. CDR3 DNA sequence: TGTGCCAGCAGTTTGATCCCGCCCTTTAAGGAAGAAAAACTGTTTTTT.